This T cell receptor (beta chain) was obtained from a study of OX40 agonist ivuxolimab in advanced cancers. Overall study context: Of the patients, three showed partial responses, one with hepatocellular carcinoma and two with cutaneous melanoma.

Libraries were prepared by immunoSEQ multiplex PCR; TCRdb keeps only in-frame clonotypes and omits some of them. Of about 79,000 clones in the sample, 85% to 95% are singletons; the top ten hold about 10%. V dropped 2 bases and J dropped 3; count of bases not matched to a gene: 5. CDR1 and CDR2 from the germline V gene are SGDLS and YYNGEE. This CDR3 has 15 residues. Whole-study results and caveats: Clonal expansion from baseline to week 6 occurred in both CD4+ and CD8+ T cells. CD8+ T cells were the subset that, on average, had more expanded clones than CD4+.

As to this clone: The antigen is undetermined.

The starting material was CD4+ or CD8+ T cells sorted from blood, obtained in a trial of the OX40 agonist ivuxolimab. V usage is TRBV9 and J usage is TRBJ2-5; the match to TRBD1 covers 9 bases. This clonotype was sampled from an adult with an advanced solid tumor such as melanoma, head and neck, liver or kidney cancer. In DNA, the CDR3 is TGTGCCAGCAGCGTGGGGACAGGGTCGGAAGAGACCCAGTACTTC. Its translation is CASSVGTGSEETQYF.